This T cell receptor beta chain was sequenced in a study of blood T cell repertoires in COVID-19. About the study: PBMCs, B-cell-depleted T cells, or T cells provided the cDNA or gDNA that made up the material.

The CDR3 loop spans 14 amino acids. Germline V gene lookup returns CDR1 SQVTM and CDR2 ANQGSEA. The V gene end was trimmed by 5 bases and the J gene end by 2 bases; junction bases not matched to a gene: 6. Under the authors' procedure: Amplification of reference gene primers provided the estimated nucleated cell counts. The assay was immunoSEQ multiplex PCR, and TCRdb's table has in-frame clones only and misses some. V and J calls and clone size come straight from that table; D and trimming were deduced from the DNA. The table shows about 63,000 clones, with 88% occurring only once. The TCR was taken from a human donor in a cohort sampled during active COVID-19. Sequencing input: peripheral blood. This chain joins TRBV29-1 and TRBJ1-5; 7 bases are a match to TRBD1. This chain's CDR3 is CSVQQGTGNQPQHF. The CDR3, as DNA: TGCAGCGTTCAACAGGGGACGGGCAATCAGCCCCAGCATTTT.